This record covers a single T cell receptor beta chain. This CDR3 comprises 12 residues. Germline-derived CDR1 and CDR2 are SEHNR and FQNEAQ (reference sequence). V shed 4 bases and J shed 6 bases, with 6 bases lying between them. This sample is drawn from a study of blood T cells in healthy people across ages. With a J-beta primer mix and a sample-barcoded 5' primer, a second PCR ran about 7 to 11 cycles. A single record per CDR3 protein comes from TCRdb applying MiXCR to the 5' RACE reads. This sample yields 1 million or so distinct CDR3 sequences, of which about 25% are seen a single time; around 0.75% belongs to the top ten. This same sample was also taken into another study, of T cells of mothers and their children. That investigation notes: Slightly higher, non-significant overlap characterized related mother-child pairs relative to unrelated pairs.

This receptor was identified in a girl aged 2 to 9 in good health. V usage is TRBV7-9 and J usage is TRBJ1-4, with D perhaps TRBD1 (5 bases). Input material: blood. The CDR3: CASSSRDEKLFF. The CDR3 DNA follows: TGTGCCAGCAGCTCCAGGGATGAAAAACTGTTTTTT.